The clone carrying this T cell receptor (beta chain) has a count of ten or more. The antigen remains unidentified. In germline, CDR1 is SGHVS, CDR2 FQNEAQ. Trimming removed 4 bases from V and 0 bases from J, with 7 bases in between. This CDR3 is built from 14 residues. This entry belongs to a study of identical twins. TCRdb reanalysed the 5' RACE reads using MiXCR and keeps one entry per CDR3 protein. The sample has approximately 630,000 distinct CDR3 sequences; roughly 7.2% are singletons. All donors were healthy Caucasians. Study-wide findings and caveats: Its conclusions, products of cross-sectional statistical analysis, did not come from following the same donors. Invariant MAIT and iNKT cells could partly confound zero-insertion analyses. Fewer insertions were carried by abundant cord blood beta clonotypes, but none was seen in memory repertoires.

These same data were also listed under a study on yellow fever vaccine responses in identical twins.

The sequence was obtained from a young woman in good health. The chain recombines TRBV7-8 with TRBJ2-4; D might be TRBD1 or TRBD2, each matching 5 bases. The sample consisted of PBMCs. CDR3 region: CASSSGGAKNIQYF. For the CDR3, the DNA is TGTGCCAGCAGCTCTGGGGGAGCCAAAAACATTCAGTACTTC.